These 24 T cell receptor beta chains originate from one sample sequenced in a study of T cell responses to AZD1222 COVID-19 vaccine. Profiled with immunoSEQ multiplex PCR; TCRdb holds only in-frame clones, not every one. The data hold under 250,000 clones, with about 93% observed a single time. Specimen: peripheral blood, collected on day 0 of MenACWY control vaccination. Receptor source: an adult in good health.

J is TRBJ2-5 and V is TRBV7-5. TRBV7-5 is a listed pseudogene. This CDR3 comprises 15 residues. The CDR3 region is CARSAGAATQETQYF. In DNA, the CDR3 is TGTGCCAGAAGCGCCGGGGCAGCCACTCAAGAGACCCAGTACTTC.

The rearrangement uses TRBV28 and TRBJ1-5; tentatively, D is TRBD1 (5 bases). V shed 3 bases and J shed 3 bases, with 9 bases lying between them. Germline V gene sequence: CDR1 MDHEN, CDR2 SYDVKM. The CDR3 loop spans 14 amino acids. Here the CDR3 reads CASSLGQINQPQHF. In DNA form, the CDR3 reads TGTGCCAGCAGTTTGGGGCAGATCAATCAGCCCCAGCATTTT.

This chain joins TRBV7-2 and TRBJ1-1; possibly TRBD1 for D (5 bases). Trimming shortened V by 0 bases and J by 5 bases, and 13 bases separated the two germline ends. Germline-derived CDR1 and CDR2 are SGHTA and FQGNSA. The CDR3 totals 15 residues. For the CDR3, the DNA is TGTGCCAGCAGCTTAGCTTGGGACGGAGGAACTGAAGCTTTCTTT. Protein sequence: CASSLAWDGGTEAFF.

The genes are TRBV5-4 and TRBJ1-4; tentatively, D is TRBD1 (5 bases). This CDR3 is 14 amino acids long. The germline gives CDR1 SGHNT, CDR2 YYREEE (reference sequence). Between the trimmed V and J ends, which lost 3 bases and 5 bases, there was a span of 11 bases. In DNA, the CDR3 is TGTGCCAGCAGCTCCGGACAAAAAAATGAAAAACTGTTTTTT. This gives the protein CASSSGQKNEKLFF.

The V and J genes are TRBV6-5 and TRBJ1-6; no firm D call. Looked up from germline, CDR1 is MNHEY and CDR2 is SVGAGI. The V gene lost 0 bases and the J gene lost 7 bases, with 10 bases spanning the gap. The CDR3 extends over 15 amino acids. The CDR3 here is CASSYSSRSNSPLHF. CDR3 bases: TGTGCCAGCAGTTACTCCAGCAGGAGCAATTCACCCCTCCACTTT.

The V gene is TRBV27, the J gene TRBJ2-1; 10 bases agree with TRBD2. Germline CDR1 reads MNHEY; CDR2 reads SMNVEV (reference sequence). The CDR3 length is 14 residues. The V and J ends lost 7 bases and 3 bases, in that order; junction bases with no gene match: 3. CDR3 loop: CASTIAGGYNEQFF. The CDR3, as DNA: TGTGCCAGCACAATAGCGGGGGGCTACAATGAGCAGTTCTTC.

The chain carries TRBV7-2 and TRBJ2-5; D not certain. From germline, CDR1 is SGHTA and CDR2 FQGNSA. The CDR3 spans 14 residues. V lost 5 bases and J 2 bases, leaving 12 bases between the germline ends. The chain's CDR3 is CASSPPLRQETQYF. As DNA, the CDR3 is TGTGCCAGCAGCCCACCCCTCAGACAAGAGACCCAGTACTTC. The full variable domain, completed using reference TRBV7-2 and TRBJ2-5, is GAGVSQSPSNKVTEKGKDVELRCDPISGHTALYWYRQSLGQGLEFLIYFQGNSAPDKSGLPSDRFSAERTGGSVSTLTIQRTQQEDSAVYLCASSPPLRQETQYFGPGTRLLVL.

The chain joins TRBV7-2 to TRBJ1-4, with D tentatively TRBD1 (6 bases). V was pared by 4 bases and J by 3 bases, with 12 bases between. In germline, CDR1 is SGHTA, CDR2 FQGNSA. The CDR3 extends over 15 amino acids. CDR3 sequence reads: CASSSTGAPNEKLFF. The CDR3, as DNA: TGTGCCAGCAGCTCGACGGGGGCCCCTAATGAAAAACTGTTTTTT.

The J gene is TRBJ1-5, the V gene TRBV4-2, with 7 bases that match TRBD1. J was trimmed by 11 bases and V by 4 bases; bases with no gene match: 14. Germline lookup yields CDR1 LGHNA and CDR2 YNFKEQ. This CDR3 region has 15 residues. The CDR3 DNA is TGTGCCAGCAGCCCCGGGACAGATCCCTCTTTAGCCCAGCATTTT. It translates to CASSPGTDPSLAQHF.

V usage is TRBV7-9 and J usage is TRBJ2-7, with 7 nucleotides matching TRBD1. The V gene end was trimmed by 1 base and the J gene end by 1 base; junction bases not matched to a gene: 4. This CDR3 comprises 15 residues. Germline values: CDR1 SEHNR, CDR2 FQNEAQ (reference sequence). CDR3 bases: TGTGCCAGCAGCTTAGTCGGGACAGAGTCCTACGAGCAGTACTTC. Protein product: CASSLVGTESYEQYF.

The chain uses TRBV6-5 and TRBJ1-3; 10 nucleotides agree with TRBD1. The CDR3 is 13 residues long. Germline V lookup: CDR1 MNHEY, CDR2 SVGAGI. V lost 6 bases to trimming and J lost 4 bases; unmatched junction nucleotides: 0. The CDR3 bases are TGTGCCAGCAGGGACAGGGGGGGAAACACCATATATTTT. Translation: CASRDRGGNTIYF.

The gene calls are TRBV6-5 and TRBJ2-2, with 10 bases lining up with TRBD1. CDR1 MNHEY and CDR2 SVGAGI come from the germline V gene. Trimming removed 5 bases from V and 4 bases from J; junction bases left unmatched: 4. The CDR3 sequence is 15 residues long. The CDR3: CASSPDRGRTGELFF. CDR3 DNA: TGTGCCAGCAGTCCTGACAGGGGGCGCACCGGGGAGCTGTTTTTT.

The rearrangement links TRBV30 to TRBJ1-1; D unresolved. Trimming removed 5 bases from V and 0 bases from J, with 7 bases in between. In germline, CDR1 is GTSNPN, CDR2 SVGIG (reference sequence). The CDR3 length is 12 residues. CDR3 coding DNA: TGTGCCTGGGCTGGTTTGAACACTGAAGCTTTCTTT. This codes for CAWAGLNTEAFF.

This clone was recorded a few times. The chain employs TRBV4-1 and TRBJ1-2, with 7 bases fitting TRBD1. The germline V gene has CDR1 MGHRA and CDR2 YSYEKL. The J segment lost 1 base and the V segment lost 1 base, leaving 6 bases of the junction unmatched. The CDR3 is 16 amino acids. The CDR3 sequence: CASSQVSTGVNYGYTF. DNA of the CDR3: TGCGCCAGCAGCCAAGTATCCACAGGGGTTAACTATGGCTACACCTTC.

J is TRBJ1-2 and V is TRBV19; D is ambiguous. V lost 0 bases and J lost 3, with 11 bases in between. CDR1 and CDR2 from the germline V gene are LNHDA and SQIVND (reference sequence). The CDR3 is 15 residues long. CDR3 region: CASSIDGRSYYGYTF. The CDR3 DNA reads TGTGCCAGTAGTATAGACGGCAGATCATACTATGGCTACACCTTC.

This clone has only one observation. CDR3 amino acids: CASSFRGRNYGYTF. Written as DNA, the CDR3 is TGTGCCAGCAGTTTCAGGGGGCGAAACTATGGCTACACCTTC. This chain connects TRBV27 to TRBJ1-2, with 8 nucleotides matching TRBD1. With V trimmed by 3 bases and J by 2 bases, 2 bases remained unmatched. This CDR3 region has 14 residues. Germline CDR1 and CDR2: MNHEY and SMNVEV (reference sequence).

The V and J genes are TRBV20-1 and TRBJ1-2; D is undetermined. CDR3 length equals 11 residues. Germline assignment: CDR1 DFQATT and CDR2 SNEGSKA (reference sequence). Between the trimmed V and J ends, which lost 6 bases and 1 base, there was a span of 6 bases. The CDR3 DNA reads TGCAGTGCCCGCTTTAACTATGGCTACACCTTC. Translated, it gives CSARFNYGYTF.

V usage is TRBV18 and J usage is TRBJ1-3; D gene unclear. Germline CDR1 and CDR2: KGHSH and LQKENI. The CDR3 sequence is 16 residues long. V gave up 2 bases and J gave up 5 bases, with 16 bases separating them. CDR3 residues: CASSPIERNRRNTIYF. The DNA for the CDR3 is TGTGCCAGCTCACCAATTGAGAGGAATAGAAGAAACACCATATATTTT.

The table lists this clone with a few counts. The rearrangement joins TRBV5-6 to TRBJ1-2, with D possibly being TRBD1 (5 bases). The V and J ends lost 2 bases and 4 bases respectively, with 15 bases between them. Germline assignment: CDR1 SGHDT and CDR2 YYEEEE. The CDR3 is made up of 15 amino acids. CDR3 DNA sequence: TGTGCCAGCAGCTTCTGGGTACGGGGGAGCTATGGCTACACCTTC. The encoded protein is CASSFWVRGSYGYTF.

This clone appeared a single time. The chain has TRBV3-1 (or the pseudogene TRBV3-2) and TRBJ1-1; D is perhaps TRBD1 (5 bases). Trimming took 0 bases from V and 5 from J, leaving 7 bases between them. The CDR3 extends over 13 amino acids. Germline V CDR1 and CDR2: LGHDT, YNNKEL (reference sequence). CDR3 coding DNA: TGTGCCAGCAGCCAAGACCGGGGGACTGAAGCTTTCTTT. The encoded protein is CASSQDRGTEAFF.

The CDR3 here is CASSPFRVTTGELFF. CDR3 DNA sequence: TGTGCCAGCAGTCCATTCCGGGTCACCACCGGGGAGCTGTTTTTT. The chain links TRBV27 to TRBJ2-2; the D is unclear. Trimming cost V 5 bases and J 4 bases, with 14 bases left between them. The length of the CDR3 is 15 residues. Germline lookup yields CDR1 MNHEY and CDR2 SMNVEV (reference sequence).

The V gene is TRBV3-1 (or the pseudogene TRBV3-2), the J gene TRBJ2-4; TRBD1 might be the D (5 bases). Per the germline V gene, CDR1 is LGHDT and CDR2 is YNNKEL (reference sequence). V lost 6 bases to trimming and J lost 7 bases, with 13 bases between them. The CDR3 consists of 13 residues. As DNA, the CDR3 is TGTGCCAGCAGGGGGCAAGGCTTTAACATTCAGTACTTC. Protein: CASRGQGFNIQYF.

The rearrangement links TRBV19 to TRBJ1-2, with 7 bases aligning to TRBD1. CDR1 LNHDA and CDR2 SQIVND come from the germline V gene (reference sequence). V shed 5 bases, J shed 8 bases, and the junction held 5 bases outside the gene matches. CDR3 length: 12 residues. As DNA, the CDR3 is TGTGCCAGTAGTGTTTACAGGGGAGGCTACACCTTC. Its protein product is CASSVYRGGYTF. The whole variable domain, remainder taken from reference TRBV19 and TRBJ1-2, is DGGITQSPKYLFRKEGQNVTLSCEQNLNHDAMYWYRQDPGQGLRLIYYSQIVNDFQKGDIAEGYSVSREKKESFPLTVTSAQKNPTAFYLCASSVYRGGYTFGSGTRLTVV.

This clone was recorded once. This chain links TRBV15 with TRBJ1-4; TRBD1 is a possible D gene (5 bases). The germline CDR1 and CDR2 sequences are LNHNV and YYDKDF (reference sequence). V was pared by 0 bases and J by 8 bases, with 10 bases between. This CDR3 region has 14 residues. The DNA of the CDR3 is TGTGCCACCAGCAGAGACAGGGTCGTAGAAAAACTGTTTTTT. Its protein is CATSRDRVVEKLFF. The whole variable domain, remainder taken from reference TRBV15 and TRBJ1-4, is DAMVIQNPRYQVTQFGKPVTLSCSQTLNHNVMYWYQQKSSQAPKLLFHYYDKDFNNEADTPDNFQSRRPNTSFCFLDIRSPGLGDTAMYLCATSRDRVVEKLFFGSGTQLSVL.